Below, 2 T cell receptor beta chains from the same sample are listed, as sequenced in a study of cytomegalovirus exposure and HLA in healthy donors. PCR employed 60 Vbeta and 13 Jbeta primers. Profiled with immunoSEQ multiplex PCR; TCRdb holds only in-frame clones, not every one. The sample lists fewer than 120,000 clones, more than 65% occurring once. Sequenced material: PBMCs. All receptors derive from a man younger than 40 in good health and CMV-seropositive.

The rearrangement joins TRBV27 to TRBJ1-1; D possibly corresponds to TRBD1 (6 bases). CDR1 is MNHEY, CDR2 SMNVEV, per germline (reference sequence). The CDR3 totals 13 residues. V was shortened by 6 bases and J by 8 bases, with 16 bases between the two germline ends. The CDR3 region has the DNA TGTGCCAGCAGCCCAAACAGGGACCGGGAAGCTTTCTTT. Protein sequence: CASSPNRDREAFF.

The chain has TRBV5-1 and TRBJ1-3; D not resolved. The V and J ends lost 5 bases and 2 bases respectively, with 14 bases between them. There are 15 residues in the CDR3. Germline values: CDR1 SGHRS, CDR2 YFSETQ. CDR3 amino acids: CASSLGVVAGNTIYF. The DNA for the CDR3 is TGCGCCAGCAGTCTCGGAGTTGTGGCTGGAAACACCATATATTTT. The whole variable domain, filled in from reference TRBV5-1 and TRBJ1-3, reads KAGVTQTPRYLIKTRGQQVTLSCSPISGHRSVSWYQQTPGQGLQFLFEYFSETQRNKGNFPGRFSGRQFSNSRSEMNVSTLELGDSALYLCASSLGVVAGNTIYFGEGSWLTVV.